These 24 T cell receptor beta chains were all obtained from the same sample, sequenced in a study of blood T cells in healthy people across ages. With a J-beta primer mix and a sample-barcoded 5' primer, a second PCR ran about 6 to 11 cycles. Via MiXCR, TCRdb re-called the 5' RACE reads, giving one row per CDR3 protein. The data contain 1.5 million to 2 million distinct CDR3 sequences, about 31% of them singletons. The sequencing input was blood. These receptors came from a woman aged 25 to 39 in good health.

CDR3 region: CSVEMGRGGIDTQYF. In DNA, the CDR3 is TGCAGCGTTGAAATGGGCAGGGGGGGGATTGATACGCAGTATTTT. The V call is TRBV29-1, the J call TRBJ2-3; D may match TRBD1 or TRBD2 (7 bases each). CDR1 is SQVTM, CDR2 ANQGSEA, per germline. The ends were cut back, 2 bases at V and 6 bases at J, with 18 bases in the middle. This CDR3 comprises 15 residues.

The CDR3 region is CASSAHRTTSNQPQHF. The CDR3 DNA reads TGTGCCAGCAGTGCTCACAGGACAACCAGCAATCAGCCCCAGCATTTT. This chain links TRBV6-1 with TRBJ1-5; D is perhaps TRBD1 (5 bases). CDR3 length: 16 amino acids. CDR1 is MNHNS, CDR2 SASEGT, per germline. With 4 bases removed from V and 1 base from J, the gap between germline ends came to 14 bases.

Worth noting for this clonotype: A read error may produce the germline difference seen at one junction end. V gene TRBV10-3 combines with J gene TRBJ2-3; a weak D match, TRBD2 (6 bases). Per the germline V gene, CDR1 is ENHRY and CDR2 is SYGVKD. CDR3 length equals 16 residues. The CDR3, as DNA: TGTGCCATCAGTGATATCCAGGCTACTAGCACCGATACGCAGTATTTT. Encoded protein: CAISDIQATSTDTQYF.

The chain recombines TRBV14 with TRBJ2-5; D is undetermined. Trimming cost V 1 base and J 12 bases, with 9 bases left between them. The CDR3 sequence is 11 residues long. Germline V gene lookup returns CDR1 SGHDN and CDR2 FVKESK. This chain's CDR3 is CASSQVTVKYF. DNA of the CDR3: TGTGCCAGCAGCCAAGTAACAGTCAAGTACTTC.

Of note for this clonotype: Relative to the germline gene, one junction end is altered; a read error may explain this. The V and J genes are TRBV2 and TRBJ2-1; weak D call: TRBD1 (5 bases). This CDR3 spans 15 amino acids. Germline V gene data show CDR1 as SNHLY and CDR2 as FYNNEI. The CDR3 spells CASRPTAVIINEQVF. CDR3 nucleotide sequence: TGTGCCAGCAGACCGACAGCCGTGATCATCAATGAGCAGGTCTTC.

This clonotype was observed at least ten times. The chain recombines TRBV7-9 with TRBJ2-1; TRBD2 agrees at 8 bases. After removal of 1 base from V and 2 bases from J, the junction contained 1 base not matched to a gene. The CDR3 spans 15 residues. CDR1 and CDR2 (germline): SEHNR, FQNEAQ (reference sequence). The CDR3 region is CASSLGLATYNEQFF. The CDR3 coding sequence is TGTGCCAGCAGCTTAGGACTAGCGACCTACAATGAGCAGTTCTTC.

This clonotype was picked up a small number of times. The chain is built from TRBV20-1 and TRBJ1-2, with TRBD1 matching 7 bases. After removal of 5 bases from V and 4 bases from J, the junction contained 10 bases not matched to a gene. Germline assignment: CDR1 DFQATT and CDR2 SNEGSKA (reference sequence). This CDR3 spans 14 amino acids. CDR3 in amino acids: CSAEEPGTVYGYTF. CDR3 nucleotide sequence: TGCAGTGCTGAAGAACCCGGGACAGTCTATGGCTACACCTTC.

This clonotype was recorded many times. V gene TRBV7-3 combines with J gene TRBJ2-5; TRBD1 matches at 7 bases. The CDR3 has 16 residues. CDR1 and CDR2 from the germline V gene are SGHTA and FQGTGA. V was clipped by 2 bases and J by 1 base; unmatched bases: 7. CDR3 nucleotide sequence: TGTGCCAGCAGCTTAGCGGCAGGGGGTGGCCAAGAGACCCAGTACTTC. It yields the protein CASSLAAGGGQETQYF.

This sequence joins TRBV6-2 or TRBV6-3 and TRBJ2-7; 15 positions agree with TRBD2. This CDR3 has 18 residues. CDR1 and CDR2 from the germline V gene are MNHEY and SVGEGT. V trimming: 6 bases; J trimming: 5 bases; junction bases outside the gene matches: 14. The CDR3 DNA reads TGTGCCAGCAGCCCCGGACTAGCGGGAGGGCGGATCGTCGACGAGCAGTACTTC. Its translation: CASSPGLAGGRIVDEQYF.

The chain links TRBV25-1 to TRBJ2-3; D ambiguous. This CDR3 comprises 13 residues. The germline CDR1 and CDR2 sequences are MGHDK and SYGVNS. V was cut by 3 bases and J by 5 bases, with 9 bases left in between. CDR3 bases: TGTGCCAGCAGTGAGCCCGGACGAGATACGCAGTATTTT. Protein product: CASSEPGRDTQYF. Based on the CDR3 plus reference TRBV25-1 and TRBJ2-3, the full variable domain is EADIYQTPRYLVIGTGKKITLECSQTMGHDKMYWYQQDPGMELHLIHYSYGVNSTEKGDLSSESTVSRIRTEHFPLTLESARPSHTSQYLCASSEPGRDTQYFGPGTRLTVL.

Of note for this clonotype: The junction does not match germline at one end; this may be a read error. This sequence joins TRBV10-3 and TRBJ2-7; D gene uncertain. The CDR3 has 16 residues. Germline loops: CDR1 ENHRY, CDR2 SYGVKD. CDR3 residues: CATSDAGVGSSYEQYF. In DNA form, the CDR3 reads TGTGCCACCAGTGACGCTGGGGTCGGATCCTCCTACGAGCAGTACTTC.

This rearrangement joins TRBV28 to TRBJ2-3; 9 nucleotides agree with TRBD1. The junction had 3 bases not matched to a gene; V was cut back by 3 bases and J by 5 bases. The germline gives CDR1 MDHEN, CDR2 SYDVKM. The CDR3 spans 14 residues. The CDR3 loop is CASSLDRGRDTQYF. CDR3 sequence (DNA): TGTGCCAGCAGTTTGGACAGGGGCAGAGATACGCAGTATTTT.

The V gene is TRBV18, the J gene TRBJ2-1, with D perhaps TRBD1 (6 bases). This CDR3 comprises 14 residues. Trimming stripped 4 bases from V and 8 bases from J, with 15 bases between. In germline, CDR1 is KGHSH, CDR2 LQKENI. The CDR3 nucleotides are TGTGCCAGCTCACTCTCGAGTGGGGGCGATGAGCAGTTCTTC. Its protein is CASSLSSGGDEQFF.

The chain employs TRBV6-5 and TRBJ2-1, with 10 positions matching TRBD2. This CDR3 region has 14 residues. CDR1 MNHEY and CDR2 SVGAGI come from the germline V gene. The ends lost 4 bases at V and 8 bases at J; junction bases unmatched: 5. CDR3 sequence: CASSFRTSGHEQFF. CDR3 sequence (DNA): TGTGCCAGCAGTTTCAGGACTAGCGGTCATGAGCAGTTCTTC.

In this sample, this clonotype turned up a few times. The chain recombines TRBV10-3 with TRBJ1-2, with D hard to call. The CDR3 runs 20 residues. V lost 3 bases to trimming and J lost 3 bases, with 29 bases between them. The germline V gene encodes CDR1 ENHRY and CDR2 SYGVKD. CDR3 amino acids: CAISELRSITSAGSYYGYTF. The CDR3, as DNA: TGTGCCATCAGTGAACTTCGCTCTATAACTTCGGCCGGAAGCTACTATGGCTACACCTTC.

The rearrangement joins TRBV20-1 to TRBJ1-6; D gene uncertain. Germline V gives CDR1 DFQATT, CDR2 SNEGSKA (reference sequence). The V end lost 0 bases, the J end lost 7 bases, and 16 bases lay between the germline ends. This CDR3 spans 16 amino acids. The CDR3 region is CSARDLAWALNSPLHF. CDR3 in DNA: TGCAGTGCTAGAGATTTGGCCTGGGCGCTAAATTCACCCCTCCACTTT.

The chain is built from TRBV28 and TRBJ2-5, with 10 nucleotides matching TRBD2. The ends lost 3 bases at V and 5 bases at J; junction bases unmatched: 9. The CDR3 covers 16 residues. Germline V gives CDR1 MDHEN, CDR2 SYDVKM. The CDR3 nucleotides read TGTGCCAGCAGTTTGCCTAGCGGGAGTCTGGAGGAGACCCAGTACTTC. Translated: CASSLPSGSLEETQYF.

A note on this clonotype: Germline and junction disagree at one end, which may indicate a read error. The V and J genes are TRBV10-3 and TRBJ2-7, with 12 bases fitting TRBD2. Germline CDR1 reads ENHRY; CDR2 reads SYGVKD. This CDR3 region has 15 residues. This CDR3 reads CASSYRLAGEDEQYF. The CDR3, as DNA: TGTGCCAGCAGTTACCGACTAGCGGGAGAGGACGAGCAGTACTTC.

The chain employs TRBV7-2 and TRBJ2-7; 9 bases line up with TRBD1. V lost 4 bases, J lost 2 bases, and 12 bases stayed unmatched. CDR3 length: 17 residues. CDR1 and CDR2 (germline): SGHTA, FQGNSA. CDR3 residues: CASSSPADRGFAYEQYF. CDR3 nucleotides: TGTGCCAGCAGCTCTCCCGCTGACAGGGGGTTCGCCTACGAGCAGTACTTC.

The chain uses TRBV2 and TRBJ1-5; 9 nucleotides align to TRBD1. Losses at the gene ends were 8 bases for V and 4 bases for J; bases not matched to a gene: 12. Germline CDR1 SNHLY, CDR2 FYNNEI. There are 16 residues in the CDR3. The CDR3 bases are TGTGCCAGCGTCCAAGATTCCGGGACAGGGAATCAGCCCCAGCATTTT. Translation gives CASVQDSGTGNQPQHF.

This clonotype was seen only a few times. The V and J genes are TRBV12-3 or TRBV12-4 and TRBJ2-1; D perhaps matches TRBD2 (7 bases). V gave up 7 bases and J gave up 6 bases, with 16 bases separating them. CDR3 length: 14 amino acids. CDR3 in amino acids: CASTLGGAGNEQFF. CDR3 coding DNA: TGTGCCAGCACTCTTGGGGGGGCTGGCAATGAGCAGTTCTTC.

In regard to this clonotype: The junction departs from the called germline gene at one end, perhaps through a read error. As DNA, the CDR3 is TGTGCCACCAGCAGACAAGGAATCGGGGTTCTTAACTATGACTACACCTTC. Residues: CATSRQGIGVLNYDYTF. The rearrangement uses TRBV15 and TRBJ1-2; D is unresolved. CDR1 LNHNV and CDR2 YYDKDF come from the germline V gene (reference sequence). The CDR3 length is 17 residues. The full variable domain, completed using reference TRBV15 and TRBJ1-2, is DAMVIQNPRYQVTQFGKPVTLSCSQTLNHNVMYWYQQKSSQAPKLLFHYYDKDFNNEADTPDNFQSRRPNTSFCFLDIRSPGLGDTAMYLCATSRQGIGVLNYDYTFGSGTRLTVV.

The chain links TRBV7-9 to TRBJ1-2; D gene ambiguous. CDR3 size: 14 residues. The germline gives CDR1 SEHNR, CDR2 FQNEAQ (reference sequence). Deletions cut 5 bases from V and 4 bases from J, with 14 bases between. The CDR3 loop is CASSPAVGLYGYTF. CDR3 DNA sequence: TGTGCCAGCAGCCCAGCCGTGGGTCTCTATGGCTACACCTTC.

The chain has TRBV20-1 and TRBJ1-4, with 8 bases matching TRBD1. From germline, CDR1 is DFQATT and CDR2 SNEGSKA (reference sequence). J was trimmed by 0 bases and V by 4 bases; bases with no gene match: 4. The CDR3 sequence is 15 residues long. CDR3 DNA sequence: TGCAGTGCTATGGACAGGGTTGCAACTAATGAAAAACTGTTTTTT. Translation: CSAMDRVATNEKLFF.